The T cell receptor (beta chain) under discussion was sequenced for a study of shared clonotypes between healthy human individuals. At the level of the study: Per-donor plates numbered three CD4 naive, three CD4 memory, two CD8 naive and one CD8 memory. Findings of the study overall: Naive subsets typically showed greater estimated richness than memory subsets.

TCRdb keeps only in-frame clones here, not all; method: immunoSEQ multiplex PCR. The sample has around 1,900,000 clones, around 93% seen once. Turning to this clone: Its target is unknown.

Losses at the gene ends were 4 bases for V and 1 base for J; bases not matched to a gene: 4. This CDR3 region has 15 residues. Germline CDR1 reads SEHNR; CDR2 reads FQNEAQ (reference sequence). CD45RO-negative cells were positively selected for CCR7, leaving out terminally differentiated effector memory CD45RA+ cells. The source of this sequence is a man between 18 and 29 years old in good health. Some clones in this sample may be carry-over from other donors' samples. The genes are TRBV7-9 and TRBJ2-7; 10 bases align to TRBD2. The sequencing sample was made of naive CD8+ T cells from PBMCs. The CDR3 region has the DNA TGTGCCAGCAGCTACGGACTAGCGGTGTCCTACGAGCAGTACTTC. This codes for CASSYGLAVSYEQYF. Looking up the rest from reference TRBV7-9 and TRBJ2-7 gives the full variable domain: DTGVSQNPRHKITKRGQNVTFRCDPISEHNRLYWYRQTLGQGPEFLTYFQNEAQLEKSRLLSDRFSAERPKGSFSTLEIQRTEQGDSAMYLCASSYGLAVSYEQYFGPGTRLTVT.